The entry below gives a single T cell receptor beta chain sequence along with its context. This clonotype was seen at least ten times. Its antigen is currently not known. There are no base qualities to consult, and no much larger clone falls within one base. Taken from cysteine to phenylalanine, the CDR3 has 13 residues. Only the CDR3 region is kept as DNA, spanning 39 bases read in frame from base 1. The junction carries 10 bases between V and J, which are trimmed by 6 bases and 2 bases respectively. The germline V gene encodes CDR1 LNHDA and CDR2 SQIVND (reference sequence). The TCR beta CDR3 regions were amplified from the RNA transcripts. The first round of RT-PCR for the TCR CDR3 was performed with the HTBI primer set and the Qiagen OneStep RT-PCR kit. Libraries were constructed in a second round of multiplex PCR, after which size selection and purification were performed. The libraries were sequenced on an Illumina HiSeq2000 using paired-end 100 bp reads. As for the authors' bioinformatics: Raw data were processed with SOAPnuke, discarding reads with adapters, uncalled bases, mean Phred below 15, or no exact constant-primer or identifier match. COPE v1.2.5 was used to merge the high-quality paired reads, and each unique nucleotide sequence was defined as a clonotype. Clonotypes were aligned to IMGT TRBV, TRBD and TRBJ reference segments using MiTCR v1.1. The analysis included only V-J combinations with a frequency above 0.0001, which together covered 99% to 99.2% of the repertoires. A TCS score was defined as the ratio between F50 (clonal expansion) and ExV (chaos), using BLOSUM62-based TCRdist between CDR3 peptides within each V-J. Welch's t-statistics and random forest reduced several hundred V-J features to some 14, which were used in a naive Bayes classifier (R e1071). The public sequencing data were trimmed at Q25 with fastp and processed into clonotypes with MiXCR by TCRdb, which kept only in-frame beta chains. Rows with a matching CDR3 protein are joined into one entry that keeps the most common DNA and genes. The V and J calls and clone size are TCRdb's, not the authors'. The sample has over 500,000 distinct CDR3 sequences on record, 11% to 15% of them singletons. The ten largest clonotypes hold about 14% of the sample.

Stable Graves' hyperthyroidism was defined as no progression to ophthalmopathy during 18 months of follow-up. The hyperthyroidism patients were between 18 and 65 years old and newly diagnosed, with a disease duration of less than 2 months. The study excluded patients with uncontrolled infections, other autoimmune diseases, pregnancy or lactation. Clinical symptoms, serum thyroxine and TRAb, thyroid ultrasound, and orbital computed tomography formed the basis for the diagnoses. PBMCs were separated from 10 ml of fresh peripheral blood using Ficoll-Paque density gradient centrifugation. Total RNA was extracted with Trizol reagent, and quality was checked on an Agilent 2100 Bioanalyzer. These data come from a study of T cells in Graves' hyperthyroidism and ophthalmopathy (dated by TCRdb to the late 2010s). Regarding the complete study: Peripheral blood was collected at initial diagnosis, before any treatment. To identify distinguishing TCR V-J signatures, a discovery cohort of around 100 patients was used, comprising some 45 with Graves' ophthalmopathy and approximately 57 with stable Graves' hyperthyroidism. An independent validation cohort of some 18 hyperthyroidism patients and about 16 patients who later progressed to ophthalmopathy tested prospective prediction of ophthalmopathy. For training and testing, the roughly 93 patients in the discovery cohort were randomly divided in a 7:3 ratio. In addition, the study compared T-cell repertoires in thyroid tissue and in blood from five or six Graves' hyperthyroidism patients. Once sampling was done, hyperthyroidism patients were given methimazole at a starting dose of 30 mg daily, whereas ophthalmopathy patients were given high-dose intravenous methylprednisolone. According to the paper, TCR Vbeta CDR3 sequencing was carried out on 135 peripheral blood samples, which came from 40 to 45 ophthalmopathy, under 80 hyperthyroidism and approximately 17 progressor patients.

The full study reports these points: Most expanded thyroid clonotypes (frequency above 0.001) were also detected in blood, suggesting blood repertoires may reflect thyroid immune responses. In cross-validation, a model built on a 13 V-J signature told ophthalmopathy apart from stable hyperthyroidism with 85% to 90% sensitivity and 81% to 82% specificity, and in testing the same model reached 80%/75%. During validation, the model predicted progression to ophthalmopathy a median of around 7 months ahead of onset, with approximately 71% sensitivity and 72% to 80% specificity. Sample size was not statistically predetermined, and blinding of investigators to group allocation was not performed.

The sequence derives from a woman aged 40 to 49 with Graves' hyperthyroidism. The sequenced sample consisted of blood. The chain couples TRBV19 to TRBJ1-1, with an unclear D gene assignment. The base sequence is TGTGCCAGTAGGAGTTTCGGAAACACTGAAGCTTTCTTT. Translated, this is CASRSFGNTEAFF.